A single sample gave rise to the 9 T cell receptor beta chains below, sequenced in a study of blood T cell repertoires in COVID-19. The method was immunoSEQ multiplex PCR; TCRdb's version includes in-frame clones alone and lacks a portion of them. The sample has some 300,000 clones, around 90% seen once; the top ten hold approximately 4.5%. The sequenced sample consisted of PBMCs or T cells enriched from blood (not recorded which). Receptors were obtained from a woman younger than 30 with acute COVID-19.

This chain's CDR3 is CASSLGQAGVFNQPQHF. DNA for the CDR3: TGTGCCAGCAGCTTAGGCCAAGCAGGGGTCTTCAATCAGCCCCAGCATTTT. The rearrangement joins TRBV7-9 to TRBJ1-5; tentative D call: TRBD1 (6 bases). The V end was cut by 1 base, the J end by 3 bases, with 16 bases between. Looked up from germline, CDR1 is SEHNR and CDR2 is FQNEAQ (reference sequence). The length of the CDR3 is 17 residues.

The V call is TRBV5-1, the J call TRBJ2-7; 8 nucleotides agree with TRBD1. This CDR3 region has 15 residues. V shed 4 bases and J 2 bases; nucleotides not matched to a gene: 8. Germline V gives CDR1 SGHRS, CDR2 YFSETQ. CDR3 protein: CASSLTGALPYEQYF. CDR3 in DNA: TGCGCCAGCAGCCTGACAGGGGCATTACCCTACGAGCAGTACTTC.

The chain couples TRBV5-1 to TRBJ1-2, with 8 bases fitting TRBD1. The V and J ends lost 4 bases and 8 bases, in that order; junction bases with no gene match: 13. The CDR3 has 15 amino acids. Germline CDR1 reads SGHRS; CDR2 reads YFSETQ. The CDR3 here is CASSPLPTGEEGYTF. The DNA for the CDR3 is TGCGCCAGCAGCCCCCTCCCGACAGGGGAAGAAGGCTACACCTTC.

The rearrangement links TRBV6-6 to TRBJ2-2, with a tentative D call TRBD1 (5 bases). CDR1 and CDR2 from the germline V gene are MNHNY and SVGAGI (reference sequence). The ends were cut back, 7 bases at V and 5 bases at J, with 11 bases in the middle. The CDR3 sequence is 13 residues long. The CDR3: CASNTKGTGELFF. CDR3 DNA: TGTGCCAGCAACACAAAGGGGACCGGGGAGCTGTTTTTT.

V and J are TRBV24-1 and TRBJ2-1; D is ambiguous. Germline CDR1 and CDR2: KGHDR and SFDVKD. Trimming took off 3 bases at V and 8 bases at J, with 13 bases between the two ends. The CDR3 loop spans 14 amino acids. Written as DNA, the CDR3 is TGTGCCACCAGTGATCCGATCTTACATGATGAGCAGTTCTTC. Amino acids: CATSDPILHDEQFF.

This rearrangement joins TRBV5-8 to TRBJ1-4; D possibly corresponds to TRBD1 (6 bases). This CDR3 spans 13 amino acids. CDR1 and CDR2 (germline): SGHTS, YDEGEE. The V gene lost 6 bases and the J gene lost 5 bases, with 11 bases spanning the gap. The CDR3 loop reads CASTGGTNEKLFF. The CDR3 DNA sequence: TGTGCCAGCACCGGGGGGACAAATGAAAAACTGTTTTTT.

The gene calls are TRBV12-3 or TRBV12-4 and TRBJ1-1; D remains unclear. The CDR3 is 13 amino acids. Trimming shortened V by 7 bases and J by 1 base, and 10 bases separated the two germline ends. CDR3 sequence reads: CASTLAENTEAFF. The CDR3 coding sequence is TGTGCCAGCACTTTGGCAGAGAACACTGAAGCTTTCTTT.

This clone was observed once. The chain is built from TRBV5-1 and TRBJ2-7; 13 nucleotides agree with TRBD2. With 4 bases clipped from V and 3 bases from J, the junction kept 13 bases outside the gene matches. The germline V gene encodes CDR1 SGHRS and CDR2 YFSETQ. This CDR3 has 18 amino acids. The DNA of the CDR3 is TGCGCCAGCAGCAAGGGACTAGCGGGACTCGTTACATTCTACGAGCAGTACTTC. Its translation is CASSKGLAGLVTFYEQYF.

This sequence joins TRBV7-9 and TRBJ1-6, with D possibly matching TRBD1 (5 bases). Germline V gives CDR1 SEHNR, CDR2 FQNEAQ (reference sequence). This CDR3 has 13 residues. V dropped 3 bases and J dropped 5 bases, with 5 bases sitting between them. The CDR3 is CASSLTDNSPLHF. In DNA form, the CDR3 reads TGTGCCAGCAGCTTGACAGATAATTCACCCCTCCACTTT.